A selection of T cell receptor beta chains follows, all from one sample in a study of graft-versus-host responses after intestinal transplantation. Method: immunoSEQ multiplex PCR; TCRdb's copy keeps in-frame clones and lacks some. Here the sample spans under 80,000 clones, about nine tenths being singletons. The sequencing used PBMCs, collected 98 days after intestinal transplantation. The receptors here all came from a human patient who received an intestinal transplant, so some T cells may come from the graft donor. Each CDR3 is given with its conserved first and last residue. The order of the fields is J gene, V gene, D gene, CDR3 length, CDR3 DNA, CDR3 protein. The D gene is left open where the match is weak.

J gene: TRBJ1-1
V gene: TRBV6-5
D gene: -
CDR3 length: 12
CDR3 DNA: TGTGCCAGCAGTTACTCGAACACTGAAGCTTTCTTT
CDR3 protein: CASSYSNTEAFF

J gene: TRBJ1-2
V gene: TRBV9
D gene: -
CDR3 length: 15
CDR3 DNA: TGTGCCAGCAGCGTAGGTACAGGGTCCGGGTATGGCTACACCTTC
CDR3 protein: CASSVGTGSGYGYTF

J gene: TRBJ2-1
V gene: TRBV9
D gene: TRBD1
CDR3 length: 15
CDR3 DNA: TGTGCCAGCAGCGTAGGGGGACAGCGAGAGGGTGAGCAGTTCTTC
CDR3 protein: CASSVGGQREGEQFF

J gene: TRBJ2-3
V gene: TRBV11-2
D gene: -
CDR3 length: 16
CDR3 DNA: TGTGCCAGCAGCCCTCGAGGGAGCAATCCTACAGATACGCAGTATTTT
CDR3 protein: CASSPRGSNPTDTQYF

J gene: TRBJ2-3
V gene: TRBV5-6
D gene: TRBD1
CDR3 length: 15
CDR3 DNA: TGTGCCAGCAGCTTGACAGGGGCCTCCACAGATACGCAGTATTTT
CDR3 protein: CASSLTGASTDTQYF

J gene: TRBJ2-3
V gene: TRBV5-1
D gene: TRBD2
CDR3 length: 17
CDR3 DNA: TGCGCCAGCAGCTTGGCCGGGGGGAGCCTTACCGTTGATACGCAGTATTTT
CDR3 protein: CASSLAGGSLTVDTQYF

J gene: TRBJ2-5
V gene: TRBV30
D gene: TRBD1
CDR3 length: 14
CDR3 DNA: TGTGCCCGACAAAGGGGGGGACAGGGCCAACCTAAGTACTTC
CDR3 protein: CARQRGGQGQPKYF

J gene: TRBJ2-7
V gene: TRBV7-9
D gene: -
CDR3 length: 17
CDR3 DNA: TGTGCCAGCAGCTCGAACGCCGGGGGCCTCAGCTCCTACGAGCAGTACTTC
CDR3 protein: CASSSNAGGLSSYEQYF

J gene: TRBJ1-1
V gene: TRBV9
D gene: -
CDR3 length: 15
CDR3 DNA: TGTGCCAGCAGCGTAGAGGGGGTATTACAAACTGAAGCTTTCTTT
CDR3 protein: CASSVEGVLQTEAFF

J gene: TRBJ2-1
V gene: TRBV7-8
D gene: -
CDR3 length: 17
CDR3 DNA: TGTGCCAGCAGCCCCGGACGGACCCTCCACGTCCGCAATGAGCAGTTCTTC
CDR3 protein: CASSPGRTLHVRNEQFF

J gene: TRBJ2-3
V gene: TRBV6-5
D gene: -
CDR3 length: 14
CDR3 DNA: TGTGCCAGCAGTCTGGGACCAGGGGCAGATACGCAGTATTTT
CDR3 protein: CASSLGPGADTQYF

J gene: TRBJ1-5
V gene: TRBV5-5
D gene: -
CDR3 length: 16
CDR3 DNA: TGTGCCAGCAGCTTGCCTCCGGGACAACCAAATCAGCCCCAGCATTTT
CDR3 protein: CASSLPPGQPNQPQHF

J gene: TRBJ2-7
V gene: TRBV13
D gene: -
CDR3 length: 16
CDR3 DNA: TGTGCCAGCGACCGGAAGGGGCCCGGACAAATGAGCGAGCAGTACTTC
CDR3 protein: CASDRKGPGQMSEQYF

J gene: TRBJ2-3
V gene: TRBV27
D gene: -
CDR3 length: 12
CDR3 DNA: TGTGCCAGCAGTTTAGACGGAGATACGCAGTATTTT
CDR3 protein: CASSLDGDTQYF

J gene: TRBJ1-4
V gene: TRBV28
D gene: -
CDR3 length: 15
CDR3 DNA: TGTGCCAGCAACGCATGGGGAGGGATCACCGAAAAACTGTTTTTT
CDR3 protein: CASNAWGGITEKLFF

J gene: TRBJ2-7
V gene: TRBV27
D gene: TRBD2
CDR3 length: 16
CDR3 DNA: TGTGCCAGCAGTTTATTCGGGACTAGCGGACCCTACGAGCAGTACTTC
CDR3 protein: CASSLFGTSGPYEQYF

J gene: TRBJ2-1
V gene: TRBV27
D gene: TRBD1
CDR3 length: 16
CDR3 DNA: TGTGCCAGCAGTTTGTCGGGGACAGGGACTTACAATGAGCAGTTCTTC
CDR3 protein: CASSLSGTGTYNEQFF

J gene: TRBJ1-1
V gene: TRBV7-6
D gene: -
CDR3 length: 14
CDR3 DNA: TGTGCCAGCAGCTTCAGACAGGAGGGCGGTGAAGCTTTCTTT
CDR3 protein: CASSFRQEGGEAFF

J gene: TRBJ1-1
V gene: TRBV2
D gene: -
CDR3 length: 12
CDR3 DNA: TGTGCCAGCGGACAGAGGAACACTGAAGCTTTCTTT
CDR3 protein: CASGQRNTEAFF

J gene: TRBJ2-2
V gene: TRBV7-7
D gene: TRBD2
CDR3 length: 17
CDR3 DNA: TGTGCTAGCAGCTTAACTAGCGGGAGGGCCTTGACCGGGGAGCTGTTTTTT
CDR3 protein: CASSLTSGRALTGELFF

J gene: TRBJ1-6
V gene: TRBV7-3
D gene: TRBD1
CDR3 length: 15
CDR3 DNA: TGTGCCAGCAGCCCTCATGGACAGGGCATAACACCCCTCCACTTT
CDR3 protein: CASSPHGQGITPLHF

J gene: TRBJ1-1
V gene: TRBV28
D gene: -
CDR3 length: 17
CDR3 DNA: TGTGCCAGCAGTTCCTTATACATGGGACATGGCGGCACTGAAGCTTTCTTT
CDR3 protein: CASSSLYMGHGGTEAFF

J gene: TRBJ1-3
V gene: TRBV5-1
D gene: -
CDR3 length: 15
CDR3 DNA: TGCGCCAGCAGCTTTGGGGGGGTGTCTGGAAACACCATATATTTT
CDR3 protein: CASSFGGVSGNTIYF

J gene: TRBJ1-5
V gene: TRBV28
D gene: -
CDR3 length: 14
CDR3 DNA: TGTGCCAGCAGTATCGACAGTAGCAATCAGCCCCAGCATTTT
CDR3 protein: CASSIDSSNQPQHF

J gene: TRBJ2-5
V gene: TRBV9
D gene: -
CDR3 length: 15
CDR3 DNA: TGTGCCAGCAGCGTAACTACGGGAGTCAGGGAGACCCAGTACTTC
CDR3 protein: CASSVTTGVRETQYF

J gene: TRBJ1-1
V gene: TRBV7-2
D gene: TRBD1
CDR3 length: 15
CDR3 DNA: TGTGCCAGCAGCCTCCGAGCAGGGGGGAACACTGAAGCTTTCTTT
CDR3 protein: CASSLRAGGNTEAFF

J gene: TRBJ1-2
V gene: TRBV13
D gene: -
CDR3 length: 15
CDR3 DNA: TGTGCCAGCAGCTTACCTACGACAGGTTTCTATGGCTACACCTTC
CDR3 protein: CASSLPTTGFYGYTF

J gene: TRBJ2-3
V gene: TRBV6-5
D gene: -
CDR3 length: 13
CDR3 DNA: TGTGCCAGCAGCTTAGACAGCACAGATACGCAGTATTTT
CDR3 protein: CASSLDSTDTQYF

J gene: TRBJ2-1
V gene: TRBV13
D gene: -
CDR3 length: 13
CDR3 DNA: TGTGCCAGCAGGGGGGCTTACCTCAATGAGCAGTTCTTC
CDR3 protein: CASRGAYLNEQFF

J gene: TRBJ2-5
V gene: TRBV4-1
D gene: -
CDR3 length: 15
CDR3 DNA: TGCGCCAGCAGCCAAGATGGGTGGACCCAAGAGACCCAGTACTTC
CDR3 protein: CASSQDGWTQETQYF

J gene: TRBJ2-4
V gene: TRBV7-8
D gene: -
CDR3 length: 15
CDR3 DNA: TGTGCCAGCTCCCCGGGATCCGTGGCCAAAAACATTCAGTACTTC
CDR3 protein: CASSPGSVAKNIQYF

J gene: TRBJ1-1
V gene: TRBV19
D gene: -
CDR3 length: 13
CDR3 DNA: TGTGCCAGTAAACCGGGATTGGACACTGAAGCTTTCTTT
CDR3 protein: CASKPGLDTEAFF

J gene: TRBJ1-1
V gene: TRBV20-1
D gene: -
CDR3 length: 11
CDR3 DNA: TGCAGTGCTATGGGGGGAACTGAAGCTTTCTTT
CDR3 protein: CSAMGGTEAFF

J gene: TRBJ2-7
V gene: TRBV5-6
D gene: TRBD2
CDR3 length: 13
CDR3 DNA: TGTGCCAGCAGCCCGACTAGCCAGGGCGAGCAGTACTTC
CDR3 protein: CASSPTSQGEQYF

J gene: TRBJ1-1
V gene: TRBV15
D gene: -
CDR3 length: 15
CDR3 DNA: TGTGCCACCAGCAGAGATGGTATGTGGAACACTGAAGCTTTCTTT
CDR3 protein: CATSRDGMWNTEAFF

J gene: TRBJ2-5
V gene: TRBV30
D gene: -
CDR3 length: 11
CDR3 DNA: TGTGCCTACATGGTAGAAGAGACCCAGTACTTC
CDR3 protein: CAYMVEETQYF

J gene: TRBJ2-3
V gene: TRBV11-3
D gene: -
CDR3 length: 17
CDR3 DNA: TGTGCCAGCAGCTTAGCGGCTACCTCACCGAGCACAGATACGCAGTATTTT
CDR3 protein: CASSLAATSPSTDTQYF

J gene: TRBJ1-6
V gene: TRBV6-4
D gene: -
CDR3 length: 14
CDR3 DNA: TGTGCCAGCAGTGAGGAAGGGGGTGTTTCACCCCTCCACTTT
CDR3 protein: CASSEEGGVSPLHF

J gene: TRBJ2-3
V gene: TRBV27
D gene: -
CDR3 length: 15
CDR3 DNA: TGTGCCAGCAGTATACATCTTTCTAGCACAGATACGCAGTATTTT
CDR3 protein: CASSIHLSSTDTQYF

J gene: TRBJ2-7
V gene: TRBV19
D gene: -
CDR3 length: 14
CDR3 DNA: TGTGCCAGTAGTCCCCGGGTCGGGGCCTACGAGCAGTACTTC
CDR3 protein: CASSPRVGAYEQYF

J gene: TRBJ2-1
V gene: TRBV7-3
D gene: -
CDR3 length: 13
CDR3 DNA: TGTGCCAGCAGCTTCCGGGTAGACAATGAGCAGTTCTTC
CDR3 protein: CASSFRVDNEQFF

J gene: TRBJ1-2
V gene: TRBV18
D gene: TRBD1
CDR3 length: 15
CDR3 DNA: TGTGCCAGCTCACCAACCGTGACAGGGCCCTATGGCTACACCTTC
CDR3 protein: CASSPTVTGPYGYTF

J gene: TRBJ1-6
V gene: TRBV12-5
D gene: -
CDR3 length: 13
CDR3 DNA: TGTGCTAGTGGAATCTCCTATAATTCACCCCTCCACTTT
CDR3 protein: CASGISYNSPLHF

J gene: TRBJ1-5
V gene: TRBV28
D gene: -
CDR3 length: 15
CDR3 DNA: TGTGCCAGCAGTTTGGGGGGTAACAGCAATCAGCCCCAGCATTTT
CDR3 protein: CASSLGGNSNQPQHF

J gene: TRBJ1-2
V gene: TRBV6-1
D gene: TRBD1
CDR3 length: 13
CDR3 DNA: TGTGCCAGCCGAGACCAGGGGGCGCATGGCTACACCTTC
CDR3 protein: CASRDQGAHGYTF

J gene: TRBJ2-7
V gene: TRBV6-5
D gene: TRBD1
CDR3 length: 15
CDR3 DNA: TGTGCCAGCAGTTACATCGGACAGGGAATATTCGAGCAGTACTTC
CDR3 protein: CASSYIGQGIFEQYF

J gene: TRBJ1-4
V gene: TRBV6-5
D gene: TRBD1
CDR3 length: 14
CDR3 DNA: TGTGCCAGCACCAGACAGGGGGTTAGTGAAAAACTGTTTTTT
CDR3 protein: CASTRQGVSEKLFF

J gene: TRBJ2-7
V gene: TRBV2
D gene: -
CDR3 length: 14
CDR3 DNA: TGTGCCAGCAGTGAAGTCGTGGGACCCTACGAGCAGTACTTC
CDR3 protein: CASSEVVGPYEQYF

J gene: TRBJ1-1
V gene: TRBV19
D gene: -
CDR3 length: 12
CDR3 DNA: TGTGCCAGTAGCTTCCGGGGATCGGAAGCTTTCTTT
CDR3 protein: CASSFRGSEAFF

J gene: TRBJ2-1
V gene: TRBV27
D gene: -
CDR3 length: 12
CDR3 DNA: TGTGCCAGCTATCGGTACTACAATGAGCAGTTCTTC
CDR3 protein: CASYRYYNEQFF

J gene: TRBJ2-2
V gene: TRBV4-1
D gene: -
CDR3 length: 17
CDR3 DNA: TGCGCCAGCAGCCAAGGGGGGTCAGGGTTTGACACCGGGGAGCTGTTTTTT
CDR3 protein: CASSQGGSGFDTGELFF

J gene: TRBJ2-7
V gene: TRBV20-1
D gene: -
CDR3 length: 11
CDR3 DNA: TGCAGTGCTAGAGACCCCTACGAGCAGTACTTC
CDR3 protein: CSARDPYEQYF

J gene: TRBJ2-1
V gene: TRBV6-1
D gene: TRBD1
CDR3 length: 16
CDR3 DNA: TGTGCCAGCAGTGGACAGGGGGCGAGAACCTACAATGAGCAGTTCTTC
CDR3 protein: CASSGQGARTYNEQFF